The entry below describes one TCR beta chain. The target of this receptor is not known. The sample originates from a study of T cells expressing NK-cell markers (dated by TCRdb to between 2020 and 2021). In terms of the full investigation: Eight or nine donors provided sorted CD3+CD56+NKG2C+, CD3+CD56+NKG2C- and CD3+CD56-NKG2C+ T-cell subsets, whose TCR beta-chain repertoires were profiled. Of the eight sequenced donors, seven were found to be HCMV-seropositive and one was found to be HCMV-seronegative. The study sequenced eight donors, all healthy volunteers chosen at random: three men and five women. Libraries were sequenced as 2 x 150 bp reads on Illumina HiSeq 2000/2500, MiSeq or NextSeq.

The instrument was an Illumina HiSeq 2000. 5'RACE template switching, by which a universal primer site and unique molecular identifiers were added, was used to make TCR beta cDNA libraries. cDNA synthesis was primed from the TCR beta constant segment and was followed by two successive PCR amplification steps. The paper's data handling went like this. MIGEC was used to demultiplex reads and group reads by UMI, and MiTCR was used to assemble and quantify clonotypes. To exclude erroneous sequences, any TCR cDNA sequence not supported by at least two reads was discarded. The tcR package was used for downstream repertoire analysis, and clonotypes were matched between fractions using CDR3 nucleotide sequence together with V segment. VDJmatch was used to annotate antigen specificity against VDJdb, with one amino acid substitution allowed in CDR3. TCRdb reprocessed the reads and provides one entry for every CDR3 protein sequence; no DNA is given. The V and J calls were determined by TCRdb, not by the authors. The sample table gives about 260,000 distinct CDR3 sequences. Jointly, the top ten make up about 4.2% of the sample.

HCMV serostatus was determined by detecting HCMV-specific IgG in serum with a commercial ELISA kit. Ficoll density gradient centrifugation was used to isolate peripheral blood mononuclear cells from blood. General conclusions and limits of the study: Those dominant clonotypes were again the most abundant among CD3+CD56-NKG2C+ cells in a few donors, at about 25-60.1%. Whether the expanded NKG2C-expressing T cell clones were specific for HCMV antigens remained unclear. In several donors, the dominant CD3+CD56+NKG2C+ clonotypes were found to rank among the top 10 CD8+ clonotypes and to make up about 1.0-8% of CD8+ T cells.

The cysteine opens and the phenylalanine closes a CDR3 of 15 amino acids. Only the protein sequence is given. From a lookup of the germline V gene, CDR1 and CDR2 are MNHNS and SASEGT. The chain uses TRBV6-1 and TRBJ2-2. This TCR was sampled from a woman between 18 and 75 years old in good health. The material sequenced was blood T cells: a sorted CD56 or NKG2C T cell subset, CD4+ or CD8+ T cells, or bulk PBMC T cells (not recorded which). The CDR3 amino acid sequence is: CASRSGSTPTGELFF.